The TCR beta chain described here comes from a study of T cell changes during pregnancy in multiple sclerosis. The germline V gene encodes CDR1 SGHRS and CDR2 YFSETQ. V was trimmed by 1 base and J by 6 bases, leaving 16 bases between them. CDR3 length equals 15 residues. Data came from immunoSEQ multiplex PCR; TCRdb stores just in-frame clones and leaves some out. The sample lists 30,000 to 45,000 clones, around 91% occurring once. This material consisted of CD4+ T cells from peripheral blood mononuclear cells, taken in the second trimester of pregnancy. The chain couples TRBV5-1 to TRBJ1-2, with a possible D match to TRBD1 (6 bases). The TCR originated in a female donor in good health, enrolled as a control in a pregnancy study. The CDR3 DNA reads as TGCGCCAGCAGCTTGATCTTAGGGGGGGCAGATGGCTACACCTTC. Amino acid sequence: CASSLILGGADGYTF.